This TCR beta chain stems from a study of blood T cell repertoires in COVID-19. At the level of the study: Nucleic acid was either cDNA or gDNA, and it came from T cells, B-cell-depleted T cells, or PBMCs.

V lost 3 bases to trimming and J lost 3 bases; unmatched junction nucleotides: 3. The CDR3 is 14 residues long. Germline V gives CDR1 SGHRS, CDR2 YFSETQ. The protocol was immunoSEQ multiplex PCR, while the TCRdb copy is restricted to in-frame clones and leaves out a portion. The table includes about 270,000 clones, roughly 88% detected once. J is TRBJ1-3 and V is TRBV5-1, with 7 nucleotides matching TRBD1. The clonotype originates from a woman between 35 and 50 years old with acute COVID-19. The sample was PBMCs or T cells enriched from blood (not recorded which). The CDR3: CASSYRQGGNTIYF. DNA of the CDR3: TGCGCCAGCAGCTATAGACAGGGTGGAAACACCATATATTTT.